Sequencing of this T cell receptor (beta chain) was carried out in a study of T-cell memory formation after mild COVID-19. Study as a whole: Clustering of TCRs was largely donor specific.

This clonotype was counted only a few times. What it recognizes is unknown. Each CDR3 protein gets one entry after TCRdb re-called the 5' RACE reads with MiXCR. The table records 400,000 to 500,000 distinct CDR3 sequences, 20% of them present only once. Study-level results: Contracting CD8+ clones were enriched in EMRA, CD4+ mainly in CM and EM. Clones that contracted from day 15 to 85 were balanced CD4/CD8, while later expanders leaned CD4+.

J lost 3 bases, V lost 1 base, and 9 bases had no gene match. The CDR3 covers 18 residues. Germline lookup yields CDR1 MGHRA and CDR2 YSYEKL. Source material: PBMCs or a T cell subset sorted from them (not recorded which). This TCR was recovered from an adult woman who had mild COVID-19 (a few samples of this study predate the infection). Cell type and time point are not known. This rearrangement joins TRBV4-1 to TRBJ2-4, with 10 bases matching TRBD2. CDR3 bases: TGCGCCAGCAGCCAAGGATCTCTAGCGGGGGAGCGCAAAAACATTCAGTACTTC. Translating gives CASSQGSLAGERKNIQYF.